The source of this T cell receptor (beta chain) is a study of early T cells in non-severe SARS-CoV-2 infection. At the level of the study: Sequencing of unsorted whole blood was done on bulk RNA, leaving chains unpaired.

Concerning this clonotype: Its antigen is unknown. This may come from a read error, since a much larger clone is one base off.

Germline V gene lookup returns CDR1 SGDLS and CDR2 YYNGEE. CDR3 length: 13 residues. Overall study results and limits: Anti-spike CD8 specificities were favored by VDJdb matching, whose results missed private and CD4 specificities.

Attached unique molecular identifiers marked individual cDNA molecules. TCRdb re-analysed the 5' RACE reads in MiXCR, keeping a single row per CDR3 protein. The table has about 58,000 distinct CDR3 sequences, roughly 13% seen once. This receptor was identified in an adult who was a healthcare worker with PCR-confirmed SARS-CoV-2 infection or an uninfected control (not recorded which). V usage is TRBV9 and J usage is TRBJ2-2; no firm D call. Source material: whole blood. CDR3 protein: CACSVGSNGELFF. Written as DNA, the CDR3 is TGTGCCTGCAGCGTAGGAAGCAACGGGGAGCTGTTTTTT.